This T cell receptor beta chain was retrieved from a study of blood T cell repertoires in COVID-19. Study as a whole: There were acute and convalescent COVID-19 samples, and they came from the United States, Italy and Spain.

Germline V gene lookup returns CDR1 KGHDR and CDR2 SFDVKD. V was shortened by 4 bases and J by 1 base, with 6 bases between the two germline ends. CDR3 size: 14 residues. Repertoires were generated with immunoSEQ multiplex PCR, while TCRdb's copy carries only in-frame clones and drops some. The sample carries 200,000 to 250,000 clones, roughly 81% recorded once. This receptor was identified in a woman aged 45-65 years with active or convalescent COVID-19. The chain uses TRBV24-1 and TRBJ2-2; D uncertain. What was sequenced was peripheral blood. The chain's CDR3 is CATSDQLNTGELFF. The CDR3 DNA sequence: TGTGCCACCAGTGACCAATTGAACACCGGGGAGCTGTTTTTT.